This TCR beta chain originates from a study of blood T cell repertoires in COVID-19. Whole-study context: In each case, the material was cDNA or gDNA derived from T cells, B-cell-depleted T cells, or PBMCs.

Germline V gene lookup returns CDR1 MNHNY and CDR2 SVGAGI (reference sequence). The ends lost 6 bases at V and 8 bases at J; junction bases unmatched: 13. This CDR3 contains 15 residues. The count of this clone is one. Original analysis: Estimation of nucleated cell counts relied on the amplification of reference gene primers. Libraries were prepared by immunoSEQ multiplex PCR; TCRdb keeps only in-frame clonotypes and omits some of them. The V and J calls and clone size were taken over from that table, and D and trimming were inferred from the DNA. The table records approximately 150,000 clones, just under 90% of them present only once.

The rearrangement uses TRBV6-6 and TRBJ1-5; 7 positions match TRBD1. The source is a woman aged 45-65 years with active or convalescent COVID-19. Input material: peripheral blood. The CDR3 reads CASSSDRAIGKPQHF. In DNA form, the CDR3 reads TGTGCCAGCAGCTCCGACAGGGCCATTGGAAAGCCCCAGCATTTT.